These 19 T cell receptor beta chains were all obtained from the same sample, sequenced in a study of cytomegalovirus exposure and HLA in healthy donors. Primers: 60 Vbeta forward and 13 Jbeta reverse. The protocol was immunoSEQ multiplex PCR, while the TCRdb copy is restricted to in-frame clones and leaves out a portion. The sample consists of some 120,000 clones, under 85% of them appearing once. The sequenced sample consisted of PBMCs. The receptor set was obtained from a woman between 50 and 59 years old in good health and CMV-seropositive.

The chain recombines TRBV2 with TRBJ1-2; the D is unclear. The length of the CDR3 is 11 residues. Trimming cost V 6 bases and J 7 bases, with 9 bases left between them. Germline CDR1 reads SNHLY; CDR2 reads FYNNEI. CDR3: CASRGEGGYTF. The CDR3 DNA reads TGTGCCAGCAGGGGCGAAGGTGGCTACACCTTC.

CDR3 region: CAWSVAQGHYGYTF. The DNA for the CDR3 is TGTGCCTGGAGTGTAGCCCAGGGGCACTATGGCTACACCTTC. The chain employs TRBV30 and TRBJ1-2, with D tentatively TRBD1 (6 bases). CDR1 GTSNPN and CDR2 SVGIG come from the germline V gene (reference sequence). CDR3 length: 14 residues. The V end was cut by 0 bases, the J end by 3 bases, with 11 bases between.

The chain joins TRBV18 to TRBJ2-7, with 9 positions matching TRBD1. The CDR3 covers 13 residues. CDR1 and CDR2 from the germline V gene are KGHSH and LQKENI. Trimming at V came to 4 bases and at J to 5 bases, leaving 3 bases not matched to a gene. Written as DNA, the CDR3 is TGTGCCAGCTCACGGGGACAGGGAAACGAGCAGTACTTC. Translated, it gives CASSRGQGNEQYF.

V and J are TRBV10-3 and TRBJ1-6; possible D gene TRBD1, 6 bases. The CDR3 covers 16 residues. Trimming stripped 3 bases from V and 8 bases from J, with 17 bases between. Per germline, CDR1 ENHRY and CDR2 SYGVKD. CDR3 coding DNA: TGTGCCATCAGTGATAAGGACAGCCTCACCTATTCACCCCTCCACTTT. This encodes CAISDKDSLTYSPLHF.

V and J are TRBV4-1 and TRBJ1-4; 9 bases align to TRBD1. Looked up from germline, CDR1 is MGHRA and CDR2 is YSYEKL. The CDR3 has 14 residues. Germline trimming cut 3 bases from V and 7 bases from J; bases unmatched to any gene: 3. This chain's CDR3 is CASSQTGGVEKLFF. The CDR3 nucleotides are TGCGCCAGCAGCCAGACAGGGGGAGTTGAAAAACTGTTTTTT.

The rearrangement links TRBV5-1 to TRBJ2-3; D is possibly TRBD1 (7 bases). The CDR3 loop spans 14 amino acids. CDR1 and CDR2 from the germline V gene are SGHRS and YFSETQ. CDR3 protein: CASGWGQRTDTQYF. In nucleotides, the CDR3 is TGCGCGAGCGGGTGGGGACAGAGAACAGATACGCAGTATTTT.

This clone was seen more than once but under ten times. The chain recombines TRBV7-9 with TRBJ2-1, with a possible D match to TRBD2 (6 bases). Germline CDR1 is SEHNR and CDR2 is FQNEAQ (reference sequence). V lost 7 bases and J 0 bases, leaving 10 bases between the germline ends. The CDR3 runs 14 residues. This CDR3 reads CASNPGGSYNEQFF. The CDR3, as DNA: TGTGCCAGCAACCCCGGGGGCTCCTACAATGAGCAGTTCTTC.

This clone has only a few counts. The chain joins TRBV6-7 to TRBJ2-7; weak D call: TRBD2 (5 bases). TRBV6-7 belongs to the ORF category, with a function that is uncertain. This CDR3 has 15 residues. Trimming pared 0 bases from V and 3 bases from J, leaving 12 bases between. The CDR3 nucleotides are TGTGCCAGCAGTTACTCGAGGGAGCTAGGCTACGAGCAGTACTTC. Amino acids: CASSYSRELGYEQYF.

The rearrangement links TRBV5-6 to TRBJ1-6; TRBD1 is a possible D gene (5 bases). Germline CDR1 and CDR2: SGHDT and YYEEEE. The CDR3 covers 14 residues. V was shortened by 1 base and J by 8 bases, with 10 bases between the two germline ends. As DNA, the CDR3 is TGTGCCAGCAGCTTGTACAGGAGGGATTCACCCCTCCACTTT. This encodes CASSLYRRDSPLHF.

Only a few counts were recorded for this clone. V gene TRBV5-6 combines with J gene TRBJ1-2; D is unclear. This CDR3 is built from 13 residues. The V gene lost 2 bases and the J gene lost 5 bases, with 10 bases spanning the gap. CDR1 and CDR2 from the germline V gene are SGHDT and YYEEEE. The CDR3 loop is CASSFGGGYGYTF. In DNA, the CDR3 is TGTGCCAGCAGCTTTGGCGGAGGTTATGGCTACACCTTC. Drawing the rest from reference TRBV5-6 and TRBJ1-2, the complete variable domain is DAGVTQSPTHLIKTRGQQVTLRCSPKSGHDTVSWYQQALGQGPQFIFQYYEEEERQRGNFPDRFSGHQFPNYSSELNVNALLLGDSALYLCASSFGGGYGYTFGSGTRLTVV.

The gene calls are TRBV5-4 and TRBJ2-3; 10 nucleotides match TRBD2. Germline values: CDR1 SGHNT, CDR2 YYREEE (reference sequence). J gave up 4 bases and V 4 bases, and 9 bases lay outside the gene matches. This CDR3 comprises 16 residues. The DNA for the CDR3 is TGTGCCAGCAGCCCCACAGCGGGGGGGTTGGCAGATACGCAGTATTTT. It specifies CASSPTAGGLADTQYF.

The J gene is TRBJ1-1, the V gene TRBV5-8; possibly TRBD1 for D (6 bases). CDR1 and CDR2 (germline): SGHTS, YDEGEE. Trimming removed 4 bases at V and 4 bases at J, with 17 bases between. There are 15 residues in the CDR3. CDR3 DNA: TGTGCCAGCAGCAAAACACAGGGAGAGGGCACTGAAGCTTTCTTT. Translation: CASSKTQGEGTEAFF.

Only a few counts were recorded for this clone. This sequence joins TRBV27 and TRBJ2-1, with D perhaps matching TRBD2 (6 bases). From germline, CDR1 is MNHEY and CDR2 SMNVEV (reference sequence). The CDR3 length is 14 residues. V was pared by 5 bases and J by 8 bases, with 16 bases between. The CDR3 DNA is TGTGCCAGCAGTCCATTCCGGGGCGGGGATGAGCAGTTCTTC. As protein: CASSPFRGGDEQFF.

The rearrangement uses TRBV12-5 and TRBJ2-3; 11 nucleotides match TRBD2. Trimming removed 4 bases from V and 7 bases from J; junction bases left unmatched: 10. The CDR3 has 16 amino acids. Germline assignment: CDR1 LGHNT and CDR2 FRNRAP. CDR3 sequence: CASGSGLGTSGNTQYF. The CDR3 DNA reads as TGTGCTAGTGGTTCGGGACTCGGGACTAGCGGTAATACGCAGTATTTT.

This clone has a handful of counts. The chain employs TRBV19 and TRBJ1-5; TRBD1 matches 9 bases. V was clipped by 10 bases and J by 3 bases; unmatched bases: 4. Germline-derived CDR1 and CDR2 are LNHDA and SQIVND (reference sequence). This CDR3 is 13 amino acids long. CDR3: CATRDRDNQPQHF. In DNA, the CDR3 is TGTGCCACCCGGGACAGGGACAATCAGCCCCAGCATTTT.

The gene calls are TRBV7-2 and TRBJ1-2, with 10 bases matching TRBD1. With V trimmed by 4 bases and J by 1 base, 3 bases remained unmatched. Looked up from germline, CDR1 is SGHTA and CDR2 is FQGNSA. The CDR3 length is 15 residues. CDR3 nucleotides: TGTGCCAGCAGCTCCAGGACAGGGGGTAACTATGGCTACACCTTC. Encoded protein: CASSSRTGGNYGYTF.

Only one count was recorded for this clone. V gene TRBV29-1 combines with J gene TRBJ2-1; 9 bases fit TRBD2. J gave up 3 bases and V 7 bases, and 7 bases lay outside the gene matches. CDR1 is SQVTM, CDR2 ANQGSEA, per germline. This CDR3 is 14 amino acids long. The CDR3 loop reads CSAPLAGYYNEQFF. CDR3 DNA sequence: TGCAGCGCCCCGCTAGCGGGGTACTACAATGAGCAGTTCTTC.

V and J are TRBV7-9 and TRBJ2-5; D is perhaps TRBD2 (6 bases). Trimming removed 3 bases from V and 3 bases from J, with 8 bases in between. This CDR3 has 13 amino acids. Germline lookup yields CDR1 SEHNR and CDR2 FQNEAQ (reference sequence). In DNA form, the CDR3 reads TGTGCCAGCAGCTTCGGGAGCGAAGAGACCCAGTACTTC. This encodes CASSFGSEETQYF.

This clone appeared a few times. The gene calls are TRBV7-6 and TRBJ1-2, with unresolved D. This CDR3 has 13 residues. Germline V gene data show CDR1 as SGHVS and CDR2 as FNYEAQ. The V gene lost 5 bases and the J gene lost 5 bases, with 12 bases spanning the gap. Here the CDR3 reads CASSREGGYGYTF. DNA of the CDR3: TGTGCCAGCAGCCGAGAGGGAGGATATGGCTACACCTTC.